A single T cell receptor beta chain is shown here with its context. The antigen remains unidentified. This record comes from a study of cytomegalovirus exposure and HLA in healthy donors. Study-wide results and caveats: Productive status was seen about 87% or about 30% of the time for most TCR beta V segments in an earlier analysis. The study labeled approximately 150 TCR beta chains cytomegalovirus-associated.

This CDR3 has 15 amino acids. The trim removed 2 bases at V and 4 bases at J, leaving 6 bases unmatched. Germline V gene sequence: CDR1 MNHNY, CDR2 SVGAGI (reference sequence). This PCR relied on a set of 60 Vbeta primers and 13 Jbeta primers. Repertoires were generated with immunoSEQ multiplex PCR, while TCRdb's copy carries only in-frame clones and drops some. The top ten hold about 1.7% of the sample, which has about 100,000 clones, more than 75% seen once. Donors consisted of healthy bone marrow donors. Specimen: PBMCs. This rearrangement joins TRBV6-6 to TRBJ1-1; 8 bases map to TRBD1. The sequence came from a woman aged 35 to 49 in good health and CMV-seronegative. The CDR3 sequence is CASSYAYRGVTEAFF. CDR3 in DNA: TGTGCCAGCAGTTACGCGTACAGGGGGGTCACTGAAGCTTTCTTT.